A selection of T cell receptor beta chains follows, all from one sample in a study of blood T cell repertoires in COVID-19. Measured with immunoSEQ multiplex PCR; TCRdb has only the in-frame clones, and not every one. The table shows roughly 120,000 clones, with more than 80% occurring only once. Input material: peripheral blood. Every receptor here comes from an older woman with COVID-19, enrolled during active disease. Each CDR3 is given with its conserved first and last residue. A D gene is named only where the DNA matches it firmly. Clone size appears in some rows only: once, few, many, or a class for an expanded clone.

v_gene,d_gene,j_gene,abundance,CDR3nt,CDR3aa
TRBV18,.,TRBJ2-1,once,TGTGCCAGCTCACCGCGGGTCACCCGGTTGTACAATGAGCAGTTCTTC,CASSPRVTRLYNEQFF
TRBV27,.,TRBJ1-4,.,TGTGCCAGCAGTTTTCAGAGGGGACACGAAAAACTGTTTTTT,CASSFQRGHEKLFF
TRBV3-1/TRBV3-2,TRBD1,TRBJ1-2,.,TGTGCCAGCAGCAGACGGACAGGGGGGGCCTATGGCTACACCTTC,CASSRRTGGAYGYTF
TRBV30,TRBD2,TRBJ2-3,.,TGTGCCTGGAGTCTTGGGCTAGCGGGGGGGCCCGATACGCAGTATTTT,CAWSLGLAGGPDTQYF
TRBV10-3,.,TRBJ2-7,.,TGTGCCATCAGCGGCGGATACTACGAGCAGTACTTC,CAISGGYYEQYF
TRBV7-2,TRBD2,TRBJ2-5,.,TGTGCCAGCAGCGGACTAGCGGGAGGAGTGGGAGAGACCCAGTACTTC,CASSGLAGGVGETQYF
TRBV28,TRBD1,TRBJ2-2,once,TGTGCCAGCAGAGGACAGGGAGGCCCGAACACCGGGGAGCTGTTTTTT,CASRGQGGPNTGELFF
TRBV18,.,TRBJ2-4,.,TGTGCCAGCTCACCCACTTGGAGCGGCCGGGCGGCCAAAAACATTCAGTACTTC,CASSPTWSGRAAKNIQYF
TRBV10-2,TRBD2,TRBJ2-1,.,TGCGCCAGCAGTGAGCTTCAGCGGGGGACCATAAGTTCCAATGAGCAGTTCTTC,CASSELQRGTISSNEQFF
TRBV7-9,TRBD1,TRBJ2-7,.,TGTGCCAGCAGCTTCGGACAGGCCGACGAGCAGTACTTC,CASSFGQADEQYF
TRBV6-4,TRBD1,TRBJ1-5,.,TGTGCCAGCAGCCGGACCGGGACAGGCGGTCAGCCCCAGCATTTT,CASSRTGTGGQPQHF
TRBV3-1/TRBV3-2,TRBD1,TRBJ2-7,.,TGTGCCAGCAGCTGGGACAGGGCCTCCTACGAGCAGTACTTC,CASSWDRASYEQYF
TRBV27,TRBD1,TRBJ1-6,few,TGTGCCAGCAGTCGTTTCCCGAGGACAGGGGACAATTCACCCCTCCACTTT,CASSRFPRTGDNSPLHF
TRBV19,.,TRBJ1-1,.,TGTGCCAGTAGTGTCCTAGCAGCCCAGAACACTGAAGCTTTCTTT,CASSVLAAQNTEAFF
TRBV20-1,.,TRBJ2-7,.,TGCAGTGCTAGAGCCTACTACGAGCAGTACTTC,CSARAYYEQYF
TRBV9,.,TRBJ2-3,.,TGTGCCAGCAGCGACGCCCCGACTGATACGCAGTATTTT,CASSDAPTDTQYF
TRBV7-9,TRBD2,TRBJ2-1,many,TGTGCCAGCAGCTTAGGGGAAGAGCGGGGGGGCCGGAATGAGCAGTTCTTC,CASSLGEERGGRNEQFF
TRBV19,TRBD1,TRBJ2-5,.,TGTGCCAGTAGTACGTACCGGACAGGGCGAGAGACCCAGTACTTC,CASSTYRTGRETQYF
TRBV2,.,TRBJ2-3,.,TGTGCCAGCGTTGAGGGCTCCACAGATACGCAGTATTTT,CASVEGSTDTQYF
TRBV10-2,TRBD2,TRBJ2-1,.,TGCGCCAGCAGTGACCGCCTAGCGGGGTACAATGAGCAGTTCTTC,CASSDRLAGYNEQFF
TRBV19,.,TRBJ2-3,.,TGTGCCAGTAGTAACCGGGTTGGAGATACGCAGTATTTT,CASSNRVGDTQYF
TRBV28,.,TRBJ2-6,.,TGTGCCAGCAGTTCCCACTCGGGGGCCAACGTCCTGACTTTC,CASSSHSGANVLTF
TRBV11-1,TRBD1,TRBJ1-1,.,TGTGCCAGCAGCCCCGACAGGGCCGGGATGAACACTGAAGCTTTCTTT,CASSPDRAGMNTEAFF
TRBV5-6,.,TRBJ1-2,few,TGTGCCAGCAGCTTAGGAGACAGAAGATATGGCTACACCTTC,CASSLGDRRYGYTF
TRBV12-3/TRBV12-4,.,TRBJ1-4,once,TGTGCCAGCAGTTCCCAGGCCGGTGAAAAACTGTTTTTT,CASSSQAGEKLFF
TRBV18,.,TRBJ1-5,.,TGTGCCAGCTCACCAGGGGCAGGGGATCAGCCCCAGCATTTT,CASSPGAGDQPQHF
TRBV11-2,.,TRBJ1-1,.,.,CASCISVPAASGKAEAFF
TRBV7-9,.,TRBJ1-2,.,TGTGCCAGCAGCCCGCCCCGGCAGGCGGGCTACACCTTC,CASSPPRQAGYTF
TRBV5-1,.,TRBJ1-3,.,TGCGCCAGCAGCTTGGTCCCAGGGGTCGGAAACACCATATATTTT,CASSLVPGVGNTIYF
TRBV24-1,TRBD1,TRBJ2-7,.,TGTGCCACCAGTCCACTGGACAGGGAATACGAGCAGTACTTC,CATSPLDREYEQYF
TRBV3-1/TRBV3-2,TRBD1,TRBJ1-6,.,TGTGCCAGCACCCGACAGGGTTATTCACCCCTCCACTTT,CASTRQGYSPLHF
TRBV6-6,.,TRBJ1-2,.,TGTGCCAGCAGTTCGGACACCTACTATGGCTACACCTTC,CASSSDTYYGYTF
TRBV6-2/TRBV6-3,TRBD1,TRBJ1-2,.,TGTGCCAGCAGCTTGCAGGGGGAATCAGGCTACACCTTC,CASSLQGESGYTF
TRBV5-5,TRBD2,TRBJ2-1,.,TGTGCCAGCAGTCCTCTAGCGGGGGCCTACAATGAGCAGTTCTTC,CASSPLAGAYNEQFF
TRBV10-3,.,TRBJ1-4,.,TGTGCCATCAGCCCGGGAGGGGTTCGAGAAAAACTGTTTTTT,CAISPGGVREKLFF
TRBV14,.,TRBJ2-7,.,TGTGCCAGCAGCCAATTACAGGGAACCTACGAGCAGTACTTC,CASSQLQGTYEQYF
TRBV6-6,TRBD1,TRBJ1-2,few,TGTGCCAGCAGCCAGACAGGGAACTATGGCTACACCTTC,CASSQTGNYGYTF
TRBV19,.,TRBJ1-1,few,TGTGCCAGTAGCCCTTCCGGGGGGAGGAACACTGAAGCTTTCTTT,CASSPSGGRNTEAFF
TRBV7-2,TRBD2,TRBJ2-3,.,TGTGCCAGCAGCTTATGGCTAGCGGGGGGATCGGATACGCAGTATTTT,CASSLWLAGGSDTQYF
TRBV10-3,.,TRBJ2-7,.,TGTGCCACCGGGACTGATGCCTACGAGCAGTACTTC,CATGTDAYEQYF
TRBV13,.,TRBJ1-1,.,TGTGCCAGCAGCCACCCTCAGGCGGGCCGGAACACTGAAGCTTTCTTT,CASSHPQAGRNTEAFF
TRBV2,TRBD1,TRBJ2-3,.,TGTGCCAGCCACCGGGACAGGGAAGATACGCAGTATTTT,CASHRDREDTQYF
TRBV27,TRBD1,TRBJ1-1,.,TGTGCCAGCAGGCGACAGGGGATGAACACTGAAGCTTTCTTT,CASRRQGMNTEAFF
TRBV6-5,TRBD1,TRBJ2-3,.,TGTGCCAGCGACAGGGCGGGTGGCACAGATACGCAGTATTTT,CASDRAGGTDTQYF
TRBV24-1,TRBD2,TRBJ2-1,.,TGTGCCACCAGTGACCACCGACTAGCGGGGGGGATGTACAATGAGCAGTTCTTC,CATSDHRLAGGMYNEQFF
TRBV19,.,TRBJ1-1,.,TGTGCCAGTAGTCGGGTTGGAATGGGCACTGAAGCTTTCTTT,CASSRVGMGTEAFF
TRBV28,.,TRBJ1-1,.,TGTGCCAGCACCGTGGCGAACACTGAAGCTTTCTTT,CASTVANTEAFF
TRBV5-6,TRBD2,TRBJ2-5,.,TGTGCCAGCAGCTTGGGCCTAGCGGGGGTAGAGACCCAGTACTTC,CASSLGLAGVETQYF
TRBV5-1,TRBD1,TRBJ2-3,.,TGCGCCAGCAGCTTGGGGGGACAGGGGAGCCCAGATACGCAGTATTTT,CASSLGGQGSPDTQYF
TRBV7-9,.,TRBJ2-7,.,TGTGCCAGCAGCCCCGCTGCAGAGGGCTACGAGCAGTACTTC,CASSPAAEGYEQYF
TRBV25-1,.,TRBJ1-5,.,TGTGCCAGCAGTGTTACAGGCGCCGATCAGCCCCAGCATTTT,CASSVTGADQPQHF
TRBV19,.,TRBJ2-2,.,TGTGCCAGTACTGGTTGGGGCCCCGGGGAGCTGTTTTTT,CASTGWGPGELFF
TRBV27,TRBD2,TRBJ2-1,.,TGTGCCAGCAGTCCCCTCATCACTAGCGGGGGGCCTGAGCAGTTCTTC,CASSPLITSGGPEQFF
TRBV2,.,TRBJ1-1,.,TGTGCCAGCAGCCCCGCCAGGGCGGACACTGAAGCTTTCTTT,CASSPARADTEAFF
TRBV19,.,TRBJ1-2,.,TGTGCCTCAAGAGAAGGGGCCGAGGTTGGCTATGGCTACACCTTC,CASREGAEVGYGYTF
TRBV19,TRBD1,TRBJ1-3,.,TGTGCTTCTTCGGCGGGACAGGCCTCCTCTGGAAACACCATATATTTT,CASSAGQASSGNTIYF
TRBV29-1,.,TRBJ2-5,.,TGCAGCGTTTTTGGGCAGGGACAAGAGACCCAGTACTTC,CSVFGQGQETQYF